The 25 T cell receptor beta chains reported below all come from one sample, sequenced in a study of CD8 T cells in ankylosing spondylitis. General study points: Within ankylosing spondylitis blood, a TCR beta motif made up of several highly homologous variants appeared to be characteristic.

These receptors' targets are unknown. TCRdb independently ran MiXCR on the 5' RACE reads; one entry per CDR3 protein. The table lists some 400,000 distinct CDR3 sequences, approximately 20% of them singletons, with about 16% in the top ten. The sequencing input was blood, either unsorted or a sorted T cell fraction (not recorded which). These receptors were collected from a male donor with ankylosing spondylitis.

J is TRBJ1-1 and V is TRBV10-3; D is perhaps TRBD1 (5 bases). Germline values: CDR1 ENHRY, CDR2 SYGVKD. V was pared by 3 bases and J by 5 bases, with 10 bases between. The CDR3 consists of 13 residues. The CDR3 loop reads CAISDFGGTEAFF. The CDR3 coding sequence is TGTGCCATCAGTGATTTCGGGGGAACTGAAGCTTTCTTT.

This clonotype has a count of ten or more. The chain combines TRBV5-1 with TRBJ2-3; 10 bases align to TRBD2. The CDR3 is 16 residues long. V lost 4 bases to trimming and J lost 4 bases; unmatched junction nucleotides: 9. CDR1 and CDR2 from the germline V gene are SGHRS and YFSETQ. The CDR3 sequence: CASSTLAGGGSDTQYF. DNA of the CDR3: TGCGCCAGCAGCACCTTAGCGGGAGGAGGATCAGATACGCAGTATTTT.

The genes are TRBV4-3 and TRBJ2-2; 7 bases are shared with TRBD1. Germline CDR1 is LGHNA and CDR2 is YSLEER. After removal of 0 bases from V and 3 bases from J, the junction contained 13 bases not matched to a gene. This CDR3 is 19 amino acids long. CDR3 bases: TGCGCCAGCAGCCAAGATCTTACCAAGGGGGCGTCGGACACCGGGGAGCTGTTTTTT. It translates to CASSQDLTKGASDTGELFF.

This clonotype showed up many times. The genes are TRBV29-1 and TRBJ2-7, with TRBD1 as a possible D gene (6 bases). From germline, CDR1 is SQVTM and CDR2 ANQGSEA. The CDR3 is 15 residues long. V was pared by 1 base and J by 1 base, with 14 bases between. CDR3 loop: CSVEGETGQSYEQYF. The CDR3 nucleotides read TGCAGCGTTGAAGGTGAGACAGGTCAGTCCTACGAGCAGTACTTC.

The V call is TRBV19, the J call TRBJ2-3; 9 positions agree with TRBD1. Germline V CDR1 and CDR2: LNHDA, SQIVND (reference sequence). V lost 4 bases to trimming and J lost 4 bases; unmatched junction nucleotides: 6. The CDR3 length is 15 residues. The CDR3 loop is CASSTGQGRPDTQYF. CDR3 bases: TGTGCCAGTAGTACCGGACAGGGGAGGCCAGATACGCAGTATTTT.

This clonotype was observed a few times. V is TRBV18 and J is TRBJ1-2; D gene unclear. V was clipped by 0 bases and J by 2 bases, with 7 bases between them. Germline V gene sequence: CDR1 KGHSH, CDR2 LQKENI. The CDR3 is 14 residues long. The CDR3 reads CASSPPPRNYGYTF. In nucleotides, the CDR3 is TGTGCCAGCTCACCACCGCCCAGGAACTATGGCTACACCTTC.

This clonotype was seen a few times. The rearrangement uses TRBV7-6 and TRBJ2-5; D not certain. V was shortened by 1 base and J by 2 bases, with 11 bases between the two germline ends. CDR1 is SGHVS, CDR2 FNYEAQ, per germline. This CDR3 contains 15 residues. This CDR3 reads CASSLVPGIQETQYF. In DNA form, the CDR3 reads TGTGCCAGCAGCTTAGTCCCAGGAATACAAGAGACCCAGTACTTC.

This clonotype has ten or more counts. The chain joins TRBV5-1 to TRBJ2-2, with D unclear. The CDR3 is 13 residues long. V shed 0 bases and J shed 7 bases, with 7 bases lying between them. Looked up from germline, CDR1 is SGHRS and CDR2 is YFSETQ. The CDR3 region is CASSLGVLGELFF. The CDR3 nucleotides are TGCGCCAGCAGCTTGGGCGTACTCGGGGAGCTGTTTTTT.

A note on this clonotype: A read error may produce the germline difference seen at one junction end. The chain carries TRBV10-3 and TRBJ2-1; 8 positions match TRBD2. Germline CDR1 and CDR2: ENHRY and SYGVKD. The CDR3 length is 17 residues. The chain's CDR3 is CVISEPKGAGARGEQFF. The DNA of the CDR3 is TGTGTCATCAGTGAGCCCAAGGGAGCGGGAGCTCGAGGTGAGCAGTTCTTC.

This sequence joins TRBV6-1 and TRBJ1-4; D might be TRBD1 (6 bases). V shed 7 bases and J shed 6 bases, with 12 bases lying between them. The germline V gene has CDR1 MNHNS and CDR2 SASEGT. The CDR3 has 13 amino acids. CDR3 sequence (DNA): TGTGCCAGCAAAGAAGGGGGTTATGAAAAACTGTTTTTT. It yields the protein CASKEGGYEKLFF.

This clonotype was detected only a few times. V is TRBV29-1 and J is TRBJ2-7, with 8 bases aligning to TRBD1. V lost 5 bases to trimming and J lost 6 bases; unmatched junction nucleotides: 6. In germline, CDR1 is SQVTM, CDR2 ANQGSEA. This CDR3 region has 12 residues. This CDR3 is CSVSGTGAEQYF. CDR3 coding DNA: TGCAGCGTTTCCGGGACAGGAGCCGAGCAGTACTTC.

V and J are TRBV5-4 and TRBJ2-4; 9 bases fit TRBD1. Germline loops: CDR1 SGHNT, CDR2 YYREEE (reference sequence). The CDR3 has 16 amino acids. The V and J ends lost 1 base and 7 bases, in that order; junction bases with no gene match: 9. The CDR3 bases are TGTGCCAGCAGCTTGAGGCTGGGACAGGGTGTGAACATTCAGTACTTC. This sequence encodes CASSLRLGQGVNIQYF. Using reference TRBV5-4 and TRBJ2-4 for the parts outside the CDR3, the full variable domain is ETGVTQSPTHLIKTRGQQVTLRCSSQSGHNTVSWYQQALGQGPQFIFQYYREEENGRGNFPPRFSGLQFPNYSSELNVNALELDDSALYLCASSLRLGQGVNIQYFGAGTRLSVL.

J is TRBJ1-1 and V is TRBV29-1; perhaps TRBD1 as D (6 bases). The CDR3 loop spans 15 amino acids. CDR1 SQVTM and CDR2 ANQGSEA come from the germline V gene. V lost 3 bases, J lost 3 bases, and 17 bases lay in between. The CDR3 DNA sequence: TGCAGCGTTGAGGCGGGGGGGCTGGGGTACACTGAAGCTTTCTTT. It yields the protein CSVEAGGLGYTEAFF.

The sample holds a few counts of this clonotype. The chain has TRBV19 and TRBJ1-2; 9 bases line up with TRBD1. Germline V CDR1 and CDR2: LNHDA, SQIVND (reference sequence). This CDR3 contains 13 residues. The junction had 5 bases not matched to a gene; V was cut back by 5 bases and J by 7 bases. CDR3 residues: CASSQQGALGYTF. Written as DNA, the CDR3 is TGTGCCAGTAGTCAACAGGGGGCGCTTGGCTACACCTTC.

The chain combines TRBV12-3 or TRBV12-4 with TRBJ1-1, with a tentative D call TRBD1 (5 bases). V was clipped by 0 bases and J by 6 bases, with 14 bases between them. The CDR3 runs 15 residues. The DNA of the CDR3 is TGTGCCAGCAGTTTAGCCACATTGGGGGGACCTGAAGCTTTCTTT. This sequence encodes CASSLATLGGPEAFF.

This clonotype was found many times. The chain joins TRBV5-1 to TRBJ1-6, with a tentative D call TRBD1 (5 bases). Germline V lookup: CDR1 SGHRS, CDR2 YFSETQ. V was shortened by 1 base and J by 5 bases, with 13 bases between the two germline ends. This CDR3 is built from 16 residues. CDR3 loop: CASSLRGGTNNSPLHF. The DNA of the CDR3 is TGCGCCAGCAGCTTGAGGGGAGGAACAAATAATTCACCCCTCCACTTT.

The genes are TRBV12-3 or TRBV12-4 and TRBJ1-1; tentatively, D is TRBD1 (6 bases). CDR3 length equals 13 residues. V was trimmed by 3 bases and J by 11 bases, leaving 16 bases between them. The CDR3 DNA is TGTGCCAGCAGTTTTGGGGGCGGGGGAACGGCTTTCTTT. It specifies CASSFGGGGTAFF.

The rearrangement joins TRBV28 to TRBJ2-3, with D tentatively TRBD2 (6 bases). The germline gives CDR1 MDHEN, CDR2 SYDVKM. CDR3 size: 16 residues. V was trimmed by 6 bases and J by 1 base, leaving 17 bases between them. The CDR3 reads CASSRGAGGGTDTQYF. Written as DNA, the CDR3 is TGTGCCAGCAGCCGGGGAGCGGGTGGAGGCACAGATACGCAGTATTTT.

The genes are TRBV5-1 and TRBJ2-7; 12 bases are a match to TRBD2. This CDR3 is built from 17 residues. The V gene end was trimmed by 0 bases and the J gene end by 5 bases; junction bases not matched to a gene: 9. Germline lookup yields CDR1 SGHRS and CDR2 YFSETQ. The CDR3 nucleotides read TGCGCCAGCAGCTTGGAGGTGACTAGCGGGAGTATGGACGAGCAGTACTTC. Translated: CASSLEVTSGSMDEQYF.

The chain employs TRBV7-9 and TRBJ2-3; D ambiguous. Germline V gene lookup returns CDR1 SEHNR and CDR2 FQNEAQ (reference sequence). V lost 6 bases and J 2 bases, leaving 15 bases between the germline ends. This CDR3 region has 15 residues. CDR3 protein: CASRLSGPATDTQYF. DNA of the CDR3: TGTGCCAGCAGGCTATCCGGGCCTGCCACAGATACGCAGTATTTT.

This chain connects TRBV12-3 or TRBV12-4 to TRBJ2-3; 10 bases match TRBD2. The CDR3 runs to 14 residues. V shed 6 bases, J shed 6 bases, and the junction held 6 bases outside the gene matches. The CDR3, as DNA: TGTGCCAGCAGACCTAGCGGGAGTGGTGATACGCAGTATTTT. Translated, it gives CASRPSGSGDTQYF.

This clonotype was recorded many times. The rearrangement uses TRBV7-2 and TRBJ2-7, with TRBD2 identical over 11 bases. CDR3 length: 14 amino acids. V was pared by 1 base and J by 6 bases, with 2 bases of the junction left unmatched. CDR1 and CDR2 (germline): SGHTA, FQGNSA. CDR3 nucleotide sequence: TGTGCCAGCAGCTTAGGGCTAGCGGGAGGCGAGCAGTACTTC. It encodes CASSLGLAGGEQYF.

The chain is built from TRBV5-1 and TRBJ2-3; unclear D gene. Germline loops: CDR1 SGHRS, CDR2 YFSETQ. Trimming pared 0 bases from V and 3 bases from J, leaving 8 bases between. This CDR3 region has 14 residues. The CDR3 coding sequence is TGCGCCAGCAGCTTGGACGTAGCAACAGATACGCAGTATTTT. This sequence encodes CASSLDVATDTQYF.

The table lists this clonotype with a few counts. V and J are TRBV12-3 or TRBV12-4 and TRBJ1-5, with D unclear. The CDR3 has 14 amino acids. V was pared by 2 bases and J by 3 bases, with 8 bases between. The chain's CDR3 is CASSLRRDNQPQHF. The CDR3, as DNA: TGTGCCAGCAGTTTAAGACGGGACAATCAGCCCCAGCATTTT.

This clonotype was detected a few times. This rearrangement joins TRBV28 to TRBJ1-4; D gene uncertain. Between the trimmed V and J ends, which lost 6 bases and 8 bases, there was a span of 19 bases. Germline V gives CDR1 MDHEN, CDR2 SYDVKM. The CDR3 has 15 amino acids. CDR3 sequence reads: CASSRGLGGVEKLFF. In DNA form, the CDR3 reads TGTGCCAGCAGCCGTGGACTTGGTGGTGTGGAAAAACTGTTTTTT.